A single sample gave rise to the 28 T cell receptor beta chains below, sequenced in a study of control samples from healthy donors and cancer patients. The table came from immunoSEQ multiplex PCR; TCRdb's copy has only in-frame clones and leaves some out. The sample yields 130,000 to 150,000 clones, roughly 90% seen once. The sample taken for sequencing was blood. The receptors stem from a young man in good health.

This clone was detected only once. The genes are TRBV2 and TRBJ2-7; 12 nucleotides line up with TRBD1. CDR3 length: 13 amino acids. Unmatched junction bases numbered 1, after V lost 6 bases and J lost 4 bases. Germline V lookup: CDR1 SNHLY, CDR2 FYNNEI. The CDR3: CASRGQGAYEQYF. CDR3 bases: TGTGCCAGCAGGGGACAGGGGGCTTACGAGCAGTACTTC. Drawing the rest from reference TRBV2 and TRBJ2-7, the complete variable domain is EPEVTQTPSHQVTQMGQEVILRCVPISNHLYFYWYRQILGQKVEFLVSFYNNEISEKSEIFDDQFSVERPDGSNFTLKIRSTKLEDSAMYFCASRGQGAYEQYFGPGTRLTVT.

The chain is built from TRBV21-1 and TRBJ2-4. TRBV21-1 constitutes a pseudogene. This CDR3 has 14 amino acids. The CDR3, as DNA: TGTGCCAGCAGCGTCGGAAGGAAAATGGTCATTCAGTACTTC. This sequence encodes CASSVGRKMVIQYF.

This chain links TRBV5-5 with TRBJ1-1; D might be TRBD1 (6 bases). The CDR3 spans 15 residues. Germline V lookup: CDR1 SGHKS, CDR2 YYEKEE (reference sequence). V shed 3 bases and J shed 3 bases, with 15 bases lying between them. This CDR3 is CASSSETGLYTEAFF. The CDR3 DNA reads TGTGCCAGCAGCTCCGAAACAGGGTTGTACACTGAAGCTTTCTTT.

The V call is TRBV4-1, the J call TRBJ2-7, with D possibly being TRBD1 (5 bases). V shed 1 base and J shed 1 base, with 14 bases lying between them. CDR3 length equals 16 residues. The germline CDR1 and CDR2 sequences are MGHRA and YSYEKL. CDR3 region: CASSQVVRDRSYEQYF. The CDR3 DNA reads as TGCGCCAGCAGCCAAGTCGTAAGAGACAGATCCTACGAGCAGTACTTC.

The chain joins TRBV10-3 to TRBJ2-7; TRBD1 agrees at 9 bases. Germline CDR1 reads ENHRY; CDR2 reads SYGVKD. Losses at the gene ends were 10 bases for V and 1 base for J; bases not matched to a gene: 11. The CDR3 has 15 residues. CDR3 sequence reads: CATRTDRGYSYEQYF. CDR3 nucleotide sequence: TGTGCCACCAGGACAGACAGGGGGTATTCCTACGAGCAGTACTTC.

The chain carries TRBV7-3 and TRBJ2-3; D is ambiguous. This CDR3 is built from 14 residues. The germline gives CDR1 SGHTA, CDR2 FQGTGA. Deletions cut 5 bases from V and 0 bases from J, with 9 bases between. This CDR3 reads CASSRGPSTDTQYF. The DNA of the CDR3 is TGTGCCAGCAGCCGTGGTCCAAGCACAGATACGCAGTATTTT.

This chain connects TRBV28 to TRBJ2-1; weak D call: TRBD1 (5 bases). From germline, CDR1 is MDHEN and CDR2 SYDVKM. The CDR3 is made up of 16 amino acids. Trimming shortened V by 5 bases and J by 2 bases, and 16 bases separated the two germline ends. In DNA form, the CDR3 reads TGTGCCAGCAGTAATCAAAAAAGACAGACCTACAATGAGCAGTTCTTC. Amino acid sequence: CASSNQKRQTYNEQFF. Full variable domain (missing parts from reference TRBV28 and TRBJ2-1): DVKVTQSSRYLVKRTGEKVFLECVQDMDHENMFWYRQDPGLGLRLIYFSYDVKMKEKGDIPEGYSVSREKKERFSLILESASTNQTSMYLCASSNQKRQTYNEQFFGPGTRLTVL.

DNA of the CDR3: TGTGCCCTAACGCGGCAGTTGAACACTGAAGCTTTCTTT. It translates to CALTRQLNTEAFF. The chain combines TRBV12-3 or TRBV12-4 with TRBJ1-1; D call uncertain. V lost 11 bases to trimming and J lost 0 bases, with 13 bases between them. The CDR3 has 13 amino acids.

The chain couples TRBV9 to TRBJ2-3; perhaps TRBD1 as D (5 bases). Per germline, CDR1 SGDLS and CDR2 YYNGEE. The CDR3 runs to 15 residues. V was cut by 3 bases and J by 5 bases, with 16 bases left in between. For the CDR3, the DNA is TGTGCCAGCAGCGCTGGACCCACCCAGGGAGATACGCAGTATTTT. This encodes CASSAGPTQGDTQYF.

This sequence joins TRBV6-2 or TRBV6-3 and TRBJ1-5; D unresolved. Trimming left V 5 bases short and J 4 bases short, with 9 bases between. This CDR3 is 13 amino acids long. Looked up from germline, CDR1 is MNHEY and CDR2 is SVGEGT. CDR3 in amino acids: CASSPGWNQPQHF. The DNA for the CDR3 is TGTGCCAGCAGTCCCGGGTGGAATCAGCCCCAGCATTTT.

The chain couples TRBV11-2 to TRBJ2-1; 13 bases line up with TRBD2. Germline V gene sequence: CDR1 SGHAT, CDR2 FQNNGV. Unmatched junction bases numbered 7, after V lost 5 bases and J lost 3 bases. The CDR3 extends over 17 amino acids. The CDR3 nucleotides read TGTGCCAGCAGCCTCCGGACTAGCGGGAGTTTCTACAATGAGCAGTTCTTC. This sequence encodes CASSLRTSGSFYNEQFF.

The chain links TRBV7-9 to TRBJ1-3, with D possibly being TRBD1 (5 bases). The CDR3 runs 15 residues. The V and J ends lost 0 bases and 7 bases respectively, with 13 bases between them. Germline values: CDR1 SEHNR, CDR2 FQNEAQ (reference sequence). CDR3 coding DNA: TGTGCCAGCAGCTTAGCGCGGCAGGGTCCGAACACCATATATTTT. It translates to CASSLARQGPNTIYF.

The chain has TRBV7-2 and TRBJ1-6; tentative D call: TRBD1 (5 bases). V gave up 4 bases and J gave up 8 bases, with 21 bases separating them. The CDR3 loop spans 17 amino acids. The germline V gene encodes CDR1 SGHTA and CDR2 FQGNSA. In nucleotides, the CDR3 is TGTGCCAGCAGCTCTCCGGTAGTAGGGGTTCGGGATTCACCCCTCCACTTT. Translating gives CASSSPVVGVRDSPLHF.

The rearrangement links TRBV9 to TRBJ1-2, with 8 bases lining up with TRBD1. The CDR3 sequence is 14 residues long. Per the germline V gene, CDR1 is SGDLS and CDR2 is YYNGEE. J was trimmed by 7 bases and V by 6 bases; bases with no gene match: 11. CDR3 bases: TGTGCCAGCACTGTGGACAGGGCATCATTTGGCTACACCTTC. Translated: CASTVDRASFGYTF.

The V and J genes are TRBV11-2 and TRBJ2-7; tentatively, D is TRBD2 (6 bases). Germline assignment: CDR1 SGHAT and CDR2 FQNNGV. This CDR3 comprises 13 residues. V was pared by 5 bases and J by 0 bases, with 8 bases between. CDR3 protein: CASSGEVSYEQYF. The CDR3 nucleotides are TGTGCCAGCAGCGGGGAGGTCTCCTACGAGCAGTACTTC.

The chain combines TRBV30 with TRBJ1-1; 9 bases map to TRBD1. This CDR3 has 13 amino acids. CDR1 is GTSNPN and CDR2 is SVGIG in the germline V gene (reference sequence). The J segment lost 8 bases and the V segment lost 2 bases, leaving 6 bases of the junction unmatched. The CDR3 sequence: CAWSPGQGTEAFF. Written as DNA, the CDR3 is TGTGCCTGGAGTCCGGGACAGGGTACGGAAGCTTTCTTT.

This sequence joins TRBV7-9 and TRBJ1-3; D unresolved. Germline lookup yields CDR1 SEHNR and CDR2 FQNEAQ (reference sequence). V lost 5 bases, J lost 0 bases, and 11 bases lay in between. The CDR3 has 15 residues. In DNA form, the CDR3 reads TGTGCCAGCAGCACGCCCAGGACCTCTGGAAACACCATATATTTT. It encodes CASSTPRTSGNTIYF.

The chain is built from TRBV9 and TRBJ1-5, with D possibly matching TRBD1 (5 bases). Germline CDR1 and CDR2: SGDLS and YYNGEE. V lost 4 bases, J lost 7 bases, and 15 bases lay in between. This CDR3 region has 14 residues. The CDR3 here is CASSTGGSGQPQHF. The CDR3 region has the DNA TGTGCCAGCAGCACCGGGGGGTCCGGGCAGCCCCAGCATTTT. The complete variable domain, with remaining parts taken from reference TRBV9 and TRBJ1-5, reads DSGVTQTPKHLITATGQRVTLRCSPRSGDLSVYWYQQSLDQGLQFLIQYYNGEERAKGNILERFSAQQFPDLHSELNLSSLELGDSALYFCASSTGGSGQPQHFGDGTRLSIL.

The chain combines TRBV2 with TRBJ2-6, with D perhaps TRBD1 (6 bases). The CDR3 is 16 amino acids. The V gene's germline CDR1 is SNHLY and CDR2 FYNNEI. V lost 6 bases and J lost 0, with 12 bases in between. The CDR3 region is CASRTGTTSGANVLTF. DNA for the CDR3: TGTGCCAGCAGGACCGGGACAACCTCTGGGGCCAACGTCCTGACTTTC.

The chain uses TRBV28 and TRBJ2-7; 9 nucleotides align to TRBD2. The V segment lost 9 bases and the J segment 2 bases; nucleotides outside the gene matches: 8. The CDR3 runs 14 residues. CDR1 is MDHEN, CDR2 SYDVKM, per germline. The CDR3 region has the DNA TGTGCCAGTCTCCCCGGACTAGCGACCTACGAGCAGTACTTC. Translating it yields CASLPGLATYEQYF. Together with reference TRBV28 and TRBJ2-7, the CDR3 gives the full variable domain: DVKVTQSSRYLVKRTGEKVFLECVQDMDHENMFWYRQDPGLGLRLIYFSYDVKMKEKGDIPEGYSVSREKKERFSLILESASTNQTSMYLCASLPGLATYEQYFGPGTRLTVT.

The DNA for the CDR3 is TGTGCCAGCAGCTCTACCACAGGTGAAGCTTTCTTT. Translation gives CASSSTTGEAFF. The V and J genes are TRBV7-3 and TRBJ1-1; a weak D match, TRBD1 (5 bases). V gave up 4 bases and J gave up 7 bases, with 10 bases separating them. The CDR3 has 12 residues. Germline lookup yields CDR1 SGHTA and CDR2 FQGTGA.

This rearrangement joins TRBV19 to TRBJ2-1, with 9 bases lining up with TRBD2. This CDR3 comprises 14 residues. V dropped 4 bases and J dropped 5; count of bases not matched to a gene: 3. CDR1 and CDR2 from the germline V gene are LNHDA and SQIVND (reference sequence). CDR3 in amino acids: CASSTAGGNNEQFF. For the CDR3, the DNA is TGTGCCAGTAGTACGGCGGGAGGGAACAATGAGCAGTTCTTC. The full variable domain, with the rest looked up from reference TRBV19 and TRBJ2-1, is DGGITQSPKYLFRKEGQNVTLSCEQNLNHDAMYWYRQDPGQGLRLIYYSQIVNDFQKGDIAEGYSVSREKKESFPLTVTSAQKNPTAFYLCASSTAGGNNEQFFGPGTRLTVL.

The rearrangement joins TRBV3-1 (or the pseudogene TRBV3-2) to TRBJ2-7, with 7 nucleotides matching TRBD2. This CDR3 is 15 amino acids long. V gave up 1 base and J gave up 2 bases; unmatched junction bases: 5. Germline V gives CDR1 LGHDT, CDR2 YNNKEL (reference sequence). CDR3 residues: CASSQGGSGTYEQYF. DNA of the CDR3: TGTGCCAGCAGCCAAGGAGGGAGCGGGACCTACGAGCAGTACTTC.

The V and J genes are TRBV4-2 and TRBJ2-3; TRBD1 might be the D (6 bases). V was clipped by 0 bases and J by 1 base, with 14 bases between them. Germline CDR1 reads LGHNA; CDR2 reads YNFKEQ. This CDR3 region has 17 residues. The CDR3 is CASSQDGKAGGTDTQYF. The CDR3 nucleotides read TGTGCCAGCAGCCAAGATGGAAAGGCAGGGGGCACAGATACGCAGTATTTT.

The chain has TRBV5-4 and TRBJ2-7, with a weak D call TRBD2 (5 bases). CDR1 is SGHNT, CDR2 YYREEE, per germline (reference sequence). Trimming removed 4 bases from V and 7 bases from J, with 18 bases in between. CDR3 size: 14 residues. DNA of the CDR3: TGTGCCAGCAGCGGGCGGACGCTCGAGGGAGAGCAGTACTTC. Translating it yields CASSGRTLEGEQYF.

The rearrangement links TRBV7-9 to TRBJ2-7; 10 bases fit TRBD2. The V gene's germline CDR1 is SEHNR and CDR2 FQNEAQ (reference sequence). The ends lost 5 bases at V and 4 bases at J; junction bases unmatched: 17. CDR3 length equals 18 residues. Written as DNA, the CDR3 is TGTGCCAGCAGCCCGCTCGCGAGCGGGAGGGCCCTCTCGTACGAGCAGTACTTC. Its translation: CASSPLASGRALSYEQYF.

The chain recombines TRBV30 with TRBJ2-7; 11 bases are shared with TRBD1. J gave up 7 bases and V 2 bases, and 7 bases lay outside the gene matches. The CDR3 covers 14 residues. CDR1 is GTSNPN and CDR2 is SVGIG in the germline V gene (reference sequence). In DNA, the CDR3 is TGTGCCTGGAGTTGGGACAGGGGGGCCTGGGAGCAGTACTTC. Encoded protein: CAWSWDRGAWEQYF.

The chain uses TRBV20-1 and TRBJ1-1; a weak D match, TRBD1 (5 bases). This CDR3 spans 11 amino acids. Per the germline V gene, CDR1 is DFQATT and CDR2 is SNEGSKA (reference sequence). With 3 bases removed from V and 11 bases from J, the gap between germline ends came to 13 bases. CDR3 region: CSASIPGRAFF. CDR3 sequence (DNA): TGCAGTGCTAGTATCCCAGGGAGGGCTTTCTTT.